A single sample gave rise to the 10 T cell receptor beta chains below, sequenced in a study of blood T cell repertoires in COVID-19. TCRdb's copy holds only in-frame clones and misses some; the assay was immunoSEQ multiplex PCR. The sample shows 250,000 to 300,000 clones, about 85% of them seen only once. The sequenced sample consisted of peripheral blood. The origin of the receptors is a woman in her 50s who had recovered from COVID-19.

Turning to this clone: Within the sample, other DNA sequences also encode this same CDR3. The chain uses TRBV27 and TRBJ2-3; possibly TRBD2 for D (5 bases). Trimming left V 9 bases short and J 3 bases short, with 10 bases between. The CDR3 consists of 12 residues. The germline V gene encodes CDR1 MNHEY and CDR2 SMNVEV (reference sequence). The CDR3 reads CASSRGTDTQYF. CDR3 nucleotide sequence: TGTGCCAGTTCCCGGGGTACAGATACGCAGTATTTT.

This sequence joins TRBV28 and TRBJ1-5; D is perhaps TRBD1 (6 bases). Germline V gives CDR1 MDHEN, CDR2 SYDVKM. Trimming shortened V by 8 bases and J by 5 bases, and 10 bases separated the two germline ends. The CDR3 runs to 12 residues. CDR3 DNA: TGTGCCAGCTCTAGGGGGTATCAGCCCCAGCATTTT. Protein sequence: CASSRGYQPQHF.

This clone was found a few times. The rearrangement joins TRBV7-8 to TRBJ1-5, with TRBD1 identical over 8 bases. The CDR3 spans 17 residues. Germline V CDR1 and CDR2: SGHVS, FQNEAQ. The V gene end was trimmed by 6 bases and the J gene end by 5 bases; junction bases not matched to a gene: 15. The CDR3 DNA follows: TGTGCCAGCAGTCCTTGGACAGGGAGGCGTGGGGATCAGCCCCAGCATTTT. Translated, it gives CASSPWTGRRGDQPQHF.

The chain has TRBV7-3 and TRBJ1-3, with D unclear. This CDR3 comprises 18 residues. Per germline, CDR1 SGHTA and CDR2 FQGTGA. V gave up 5 bases and J gave up 1 base, with 21 bases separating them. CDR3 residues: CASSLVGPGLGSGNTIYF. The CDR3 DNA sequence: TGTGCCAGCAGCCTAGTAGGGCCGGGGTTAGGGTCTGGAAACACCATATATTTT.

This clone turned up a few times. The gene calls are TRBV5-1 and TRBJ1-3, with TRBD1 matching over 7 bases. CDR3 length equals 19 residues. V was pared by 5 bases and J by 0 bases, with 17 bases of the junction left unmatched. Germline V gene sequence: CDR1 SGHRS, CDR2 YFSETQ. The CDR3 coding sequence is TGCGCCAGCAGGCTTCTTGACAGGGAATCCGCAACCTCTGGAAACACCATATATTTT. Protein sequence: CASRLLDRESATSGNTIYF.

The V and J genes are TRBV30 and TRBJ1-1; D gene uncertain. Trimming took off 4 bases at V and 2 bases at J, with 14 bases between the two ends. The length of the CDR3 is 14 residues. Looked up from germline, CDR1 is GTSNPN and CDR2 is SVGIG (reference sequence). The CDR3 DNA reads TGTGCCTGGACCCCGACTGCGAGAAACACTGAAGCTTTCTTT. Translation gives CAWTPTARNTEAFF.

CDR3 in DNA: TGTGCCAGCAGTTACTCTTCTCTAGCGGACTACGAGCAGTACTTC. It encodes CASSYSSLADYEQYF. The chain uses TRBV6-2 or TRBV6-3 and TRBJ2-7; 7 nucleotides align to TRBD2. The V gene's germline CDR1 is MNHEY and CDR2 SVGEGT. V dropped 0 bases and J dropped 3; count of bases not matched to a gene: 5. The CDR3 has 15 residues.

This clone was counted once. The chain links TRBV6-1 to TRBJ1-6; D call uncertain. The V and J ends lost 1 base and 7 bases respectively, with 5 bases between them. CDR3 length: 13 amino acids. The germline V gene has CDR1 MNHNS and CDR2 SASEGT. CDR3 residues: CASSEDFNSPLHF. DNA of the CDR3: TGTGCCAGCAGTGAAGACTTCAATTCACCCCTCCACTTT.

This chain links TRBV6-5 with TRBJ1-2; D is unclear. V lost 3 bases to trimming and J lost 1 base, with 15 bases between them. This CDR3 is built from 16 residues. Germline V gives CDR1 MNHEY, CDR2 SVGAGI. The CDR3: CASSYTVQTHNYGYTF. The CDR3, as DNA: TGTGCCAGCAGTTATACGGTACAGACCCATAACTATGGCTACACCTTC.

Here the CDR3 reads CASSSRQGAGNQPQHF. The CDR3 coding sequence is TGTGCCAGCAGTTCGCGACAGGGGGCAGGGAATCAGCCCCAGCATTTT. V and J are TRBV27 and TRBJ1-5, with 10 bases lining up with TRBD1. CDR3 length: 16 residues. CDR1 and CDR2 from the germline V gene are MNHEY and SMNVEV (reference sequence). The ends lost 4 bases at V and 4 bases at J; junction bases unmatched: 7.